This T cell receptor (beta chain) was obtained from a study of OX40 agonist ivuxolimab in advanced cancers. Looking at the study overall: The drug used for patients, ivuxolimab, was an agonistic anti-OX40 (CD134) antibody.

The study's findings and limits: The expanded peripheral T cells' antigen specificity was not determined. Some of the lowest clonal expansion was seen in partial responders at 0.1-3.0 mg/kg. Blood T cells, both CD4+ and CD8+, expanded clonally by week 6 at 0.1 to 3.0 mg/kg.

A note on this clone: The antigen is undetermined.

Germline V gene data show CDR1 as ENHRY and CDR2 as SYGVKD. The V end was cut by 8 bases, the J end by 1 base, with 6 bases between. The CDR3 contains 12 residues. Produced via immunoSEQ multiplex PCR; TCRdb's table is partial and in-frame only. The repertoire includes around 110,000 clones, 93% of them detected once, and 0.15% to 0.16% sits in the top ten. V is TRBV10-3 and J is TRBJ1-5; D gene ambiguous. The sequence came from an adult with an advanced solid tumor such as melanoma, head and neck, liver or kidney cancer. The sequencing used CD4+ or CD8+ T cells sorted from blood, collected in a trial of the OX40 agonist ivuxolimab. CDR3 in DNA: TGTGCCATCGGCGGCAGCAATCAGCCCCAGCATTTT. Translated, it gives CAIGGSNQPQHF.